This TCR beta chain was found in a study of shared clonotypes between healthy human individuals. General study results and limits: A few donors shared about 4.5% of their naive CD4 clonotypes.

The study separated CD4+ cells into CD45RA+ naive and CD45RA-negative memory subsets. Concerning this clone: As yet, its antigen is unknown.

Sequencing was performed with immunoSEQ multiplex PCR; in TCRdb, only in-frame clones are kept and a portion is missing. The sample includes roughly 170,000 clones, over 50% of them seen just once. This CDR3 contains 12 residues. The V gene's germline CDR1 is SGHRS and CDR2 YFSETQ. The V and J ends lost 3 bases and 9 bases, in that order; junction bases with no gene match: 3. The sequence came from a man aged 30 to 45 in good health. This rearrangement joins TRBV5-1 to TRBJ1-1, with TRBD1 identical over 9 bases. The sequenced sample was memory CD4+ T cells sorted from blood. Subset described: CD45RA-negative fraction. In DNA form, the CDR3 reads TGCGCCAGCAGCTATGGACAGGGGAAAGCTTTCTTT. Amino acid sequence: CASSYGQGKAFF.